The sequence of this T cell receptor (beta chain) was determined in a study of shared clonotypes between healthy human individuals (dated by TCRdb to the early 2020s). Broadly, across the study: A few men and two women, aged 18 to 49 years, made up the cohort. For each donor, CD4 naive and CD4 memory were each run on three plates, CD8 naive on two plates, and CD8 memory on one plate. To estimate repertoire size and how much clonotype sharing occurs between individuals, the study deeply sequenced the blood TCR repertoires of several healthy adults. To increase sequencing depth and limit assay-specific biases, TCR repertoire library preparation and sequencing were carried out by different laboratories using diverse techniques. Each donor's leukapheresis produced roughly between roughly 0.85 and 9.5 billion PBMCs.

V lost 2 bases and J lost 7 bases; the stretch between them is 15 bases long. Taken from the germline V gene (reference sequence), the CDR1 and CDR2 loops are LNHDA and SQIVND. From its cysteine to its phenylalanine, the CDR3 spans 15 amino acids. Of all the DNA, just the CDR3 is kept, 45 bases in frame from base 1. What the study reported, not specific to this receptor: Sampling was limited to blood, and TCR repertoires in tissue likely differ from TCR repertoires in blood. Incomplete sequencing was indicated by rarefaction of sorted-subset datasets, despite the large sequencing depth. Estimated clonotype richness was generally larger for naive than for memory subsets. The genetic and exposure-history diversity represented was limited by the small number of donors. Compared with non-shared clonotypes, clonotypes shared by all four sorted-subset donors had higher generation probabilities. Pairwise subsampling indicated that sequencing depth was expected to affect the degree of clonotype sharing among donors. Sharing across a few donors was observed for about 5% of naive CD4, less than 4% of naive CD8, 2% to 2.5% of memory CD4, and roughly 0.4% of memory CD8 clonotypes.

TCR CDR3 regions were amplified from genomic DNA by multiplex PCR using the deep immunoSEQ assay. Extracted genomic DNA from each cell subset was spread evenly across all wells of several immunoSEQ 96-well plates, with each plate serving as a replicate. Each replicate PCR for sorted subsets received about 200 ng genomic DNA, equal to tens of thousands of T cell genomes. The purified libraries were quantified using a Qubit 3.0 fluorometer, sized with a Bioanalyzer 2100, and then quantified again using the KAPA Library Quantification kit. A separate single-read 150-cycle Illumina NextSeq 550 flow cell was used to sequence each immunoSEQ 96-well plate. In the original analysis: Because the immunoSEQ output held only junctional sequences and lacked quality scores, the filtering could not match the filtering applied to full-length reads. Sequences were annotated with PyIR, a Python wrapper for IgBLAST v1.9, using IMGT germline references to assign V/J genes and CDR3. Any read was removed if the V/J assignment was weak (E-value above 1e-6), the CDR3 was missing, or the read contained stop codons, out-of-frame junctions, or ambiguous translated residues. V3J clonotypes were defined by identical inferred V gene, J gene, and CDR3 amino acid sequence. Percentage overlap between repertoires was calculated by dividing the number of shared unique clonotypes by the size of the smaller repertoire. Repertoire richness was assessed with RTK rarefaction, the Chao1 estimator, and Recon v2.1 estimates of unobserved clonotypes. Generation probabilities for all TCRbeta clonotypes obtained by the gDNA method from four donors were computed using OLGA. This is the immuneACCESS table as TCRdb keeps it, with only in-frame sequences that have V and J called. A part of the clones is gone; compared with another copy, unresolved V genes explain less than half, and the rest is unexplained. That table gives V, J and clone size, and the DNA gave D and trimming. Within this sample are approximately 110,000 clones, with approximately 70% of them counted one time only. Approximately 23% of the sample belongs to the ten largest clones.

This clone was seen a few times. It has no known antigen specificity. Per-base quality was not reported, and no clone a single base away is much larger than it. Healthy HIV-negative adults with no recently reported acute infections or vaccinations were included as donors. Every donor was a Caucasian adult residing in Nashville, Tennessee, USA. CD8 memory samples combined magnetically selected CD45RO+ cells with CCR7-negative CD45RA+ effector memory (TemRA) cells. Blood was collected by leukapheresis, and PBMCs were isolated by Ficoll-Histopaque density gradient centrifugation and then cryopreserved in liquid nitrogen vapor phase. Analytical flow cytometry was used to check the purity and quantity of every magnetically sorted T cell population. Genomic DNA was isolated from each sorted fraction and quantified by UV absorbance on a Nanodrop 2000c.

The TCR originated in a young woman in good health. The V and J segments used are TRBV19 and TRBJ1-5, and the D gene may be TRBD1, 6 bases matching. Sequenced material: memory CD8+ T cells sorted from blood. The intended sense of this specimen's cell subset or site label: CD45RO+ cells pooled with CCR7-negative TemRA cells. The sequence in DNA is TGTGCCAGTAGTATAATGAAGGGGGATGGGCAGCCCCAGCATTTT. Its translation reads: CASSIMKGDGQPQHF.